This TCR beta chain comes out of a study of blood T cell repertoires in COVID-19. Study context: Both acute and convalescent COVID-19 samples were obtained from the United States, Italy and Spain.

Germline assignment: CDR1 ENHRY and CDR2 SYGVKD. The V end lost 0 bases, the J end lost 6 bases, and 13 bases lay between the germline ends. The CDR3 spans 15 residues. Per the original data handling: Scientists estimated how many nucleated cells there were by amplifying reference gene primers. The repertoire was sequenced with immunoSEQ multiplex PCR; TCRdb's copy has only in-frame clones and lacks some. The DNA gave D and trimming, while V, J and clone size come from that table. The table shows about 200,000 clones, with approximately 86% occurring only once. Patients from Seattle were sampled longitudinally, starting during active infection.

V usage is TRBV10-3 and J usage is TRBJ2-3, with D possibly matching TRBD1 (5 bases). Sequenced sample: peripheral blood. The clonotype was recovered from a man in his sixties with COVID-19, enrolled during active disease. The CDR3, as DNA: TGTGCCATCAGTGAGTCTAGGCAGGGTGGGGATACGCAGTATTTT. This sequence encodes CAISESRQGGDTQYF.